These 12 T cell receptor beta chains share one sample of origin, sequenced in a study of neurological immune-mediated disorders. In TCRdb, the 5' RACE reads were re-called with MiXCR into one record per CDR3 protein. The data show roughly 80,000 distinct CDR3 sequences, approximately 10% seen once. Material: PBMCs. The source of these receptors is a man between 45 and 60 years old in good health.

This clonotype was detected ten times or more. This chain links TRBV12-3 or TRBV12-4 with TRBJ2-1, with a possible D match to TRBD2 (5 bases). The CDR3 is 12 residues long. The V end was cut by 6 bases, the J end by 8 bases, with 11 bases between. CDR3 bases: TGTGCCAGCAGGCAACCCGGGGATGAGCAGTTCTTC. The encoded protein is CASRQPGDEQFF.

DNA of the CDR3: TGTGCCATCAGGAATCAGGGCGTAGAGACCCAGTACTTC. Translated, it gives CAIRNQGVETQYF. V gene TRBV10-3 combines with J gene TRBJ2-5; D possibly corresponds to TRBD1 (5 bases). The germline V gene has CDR1 ENHRY and CDR2 SYGVKD. This CDR3 has 13 residues. Trimming shortened V by 6 bases and J by 4 bases, and 12 bases separated the two germline ends.

This clonotype was seen ten or more times. The chain employs TRBV5-1 and TRBJ1-1, with D hard to call. This CDR3 has 14 amino acids. V was pared by 0 bases and J by 1 base, with 7 bases between. Germline assignment: CDR1 SGHRS and CDR2 YFSETQ. The CDR3 sequence: CASSLGHSNTEAFF. The CDR3 DNA follows: TGCGCCAGCAGCTTGGGACACTCGAACACTGAAGCTTTCTTT.

The V and J genes are TRBV28 and TRBJ2-3; possibly TRBD1 for D (6 bases). This CDR3 has 11 residues. CDR1 and CDR2 (germline): MDHEN, SYDVKM. The V and J ends lost 8 bases and 7 bases respectively, with 10 bases between them. The CDR3: CASGTIYTQYF. CDR3 nucleotides: TGTGCCAGCGGGACAATCTATACGCAGTATTTT.

This clonotype was seen repeatedly, ten times or more. The rearrangement links TRBV20-1 to TRBJ2-1, with 11 bases aligning to TRBD2. The CDR3 has 17 residues. Germline CDR1 reads DFQATT; CDR2 reads SNEGSKA (reference sequence). The V and J ends lost 3 bases and 0 bases, in that order; junction bases with no gene match: 7. CDR3 residues: CSASKLAGADSYNEQFF. As DNA, the CDR3 is TGCAGTGCTAGTAAACTAGCGGGGGCCGACTCCTACAATGAGCAGTTCTTC.

This clonotype was found many times. This chain joins TRBV6-7 and TRBJ2-1, with D perhaps TRBD2 (7 bases). TRBV6-7 is flagged as an ORF with uncertain function. V lost 2 bases and J lost 6, with 14 bases in between. This CDR3 region has 15 residues. CDR3 in DNA: TGTGCCAGCAGTTACCGGGGGGCGAGGCTCAATGAGCAGTTCTTC. Translated, it gives CASSYRGARLNEQFF.

This clonotype was picked up many times. The chain carries TRBV19 and TRBJ2-1, with TRBD2 as a possible D gene (5 bases). CDR1 and CDR2 (germline): LNHDA, SQIVND (reference sequence). This CDR3 comprises 12 residues. Trimming stripped 5 bases from V and 7 bases from J, with 9 bases between. The CDR3 DNA sequence: TGTGCCAGTAGTGAGGGCATTAATGAGCAGTTCTTC. This translates into CASSEGINEQFF.

In the case of this clonotype: The junction departs from the called germline gene at one end, perhaps through a read error. The chain couples TRBV28 to TRBJ2-7, with D possibly TRBD1 on 5 matching bases. This CDR3 spans 16 amino acids. Germline V CDR1 and CDR2: MDHEN, SYDVKM. CDR3 sequence (DNA): TGTGCCAACAGTTTTGGCCGGGTACAAAGGGGCTACGAGCAGTACTTC. Residues: CANSFGRVQRGYEQYF. The full variable domain, in which reference TRBV28 and TRBJ2-7 provide the parts outside the CDR3, is DVKVTQSSRYLVKRTGEKVFLECVQDMDHENMFWYRQDPGLGLRLIYFSYDVKMKEKGDIPEGYSVSREKKERFSLILESASTNQTSMYLCANSFGRVQRGYEQYFGPGTRLTVT.

There are a few counts of this clonotype. This sequence joins TRBV28 and TRBJ2-1; D ambiguous. There are 14 residues in the CDR3. Per the germline V gene, CDR1 is MDHEN and CDR2 is SYDVKM. Trimming shortened V by 9 bases and J by 8 bases, and 20 bases separated the two germline ends. In DNA, the CDR3 is TGTGCCAGTTCAACCGACGGACGCTTGGATGAGCAGTTCTTC. It translates to CASSTDGRLDEQFF.

This clonotype has a count of ten or more. The chain's CDR3 is CASSVALAGDEQYF. The DNA of the CDR3 is TGTGCCAGCAGCGTAGCACTAGCGGGGGACGAGCAGTACTTC. The chain is built from TRBV9 and TRBJ2-7; TRBD2 matches 11 bases. With 0 bases clipped from V and 5 bases from J, the junction kept 1 base outside the gene matches. Germline CDR1 SGDLS, CDR2 YYNGEE. This CDR3 has 14 amino acids.

This clonotype appeared many times. The CDR3 DNA reads as TGCGCCAGCAGCCAAGAATGGGAGTCTGGGGCCAACGTCCTGACTTTC. Amino acids: CASSQEWESGANVLTF. The chain couples TRBV4-3 to TRBJ2-6; D perhaps matches TRBD2 (5 bases). This CDR3 is built from 16 residues. Germline CDR1 is LGHNA and CDR2 is YSLEER. V was clipped by 0 bases and J by 1 base, with 7 bases between them.

Many counts were recorded for this clonotype. The chain combines TRBV20-1 with TRBJ2-3, with D possibly matching TRBD2 (6 bases). This CDR3 has 13 residues. Trimming shortened V by 3 bases and J by 8 bases, and 15 bases separated the two germline ends. The germline V gene encodes CDR1 DFQATT and CDR2 SNEGSKA (reference sequence). CDR3 amino acids: CSASGTAGVTQYF. In DNA form, the CDR3 reads TGCAGTGCTAGTGGGACTGCCGGAGTTACGCAGTATTTT.